This T cell receptor (beta chain) appears in the sequencing data of a study of early T cells in non-severe SARS-CoV-2 infection. This clonotype was recorded at least ten times. Germline CDR1 and CDR2: SGHNT and YYREEE (reference sequence). The V end lost 4 bases, the J end lost 10 bases, and 12 bases lay between the germline ends. The CDR3 sequence is 12 residues long. TCRdb reprocessed the 5' RACE reads with MiXCR, giving one entry per CDR3 protein. The sample holds about 50,000 distinct CDR3 sequences, 5% to 6% seen once. Sequencing was performed on whole blood, taken at baseline. The J gene is TRBJ2-1, the V gene TRBV5-4; D may correspond to TRBD1 or TRBD2 (6 bases each). This clonotype was sampled from an adult who was a healthcare worker with PCR-confirmed SARS-CoV-2 infection or an uninfected control (not recorded which). This CDR3 reads CASSPGAAEQFF. For the CDR3, the DNA is TGTGCCAGCAGCCCGGGGGCAGCGGAGCAGTTCTTC. The whole variable domain, remainder taken from reference TRBV5-4 and TRBJ2-1, is ETGVTQSPTHLIKTRGQQVTLRCSSQSGHNTVSWYQQALGQGPQFIFQYYREEENGRGNFPPRFSGLQFPNYSSELNVNALELDDSALYLCASSPGAAEQFFGPGTRLTVL.